A selection of T cell receptor beta chains follows, all from one sample in a study of blood T cell repertoires in COVID-19. Generated by immunoSEQ multiplex PCR, the TCRdb table keeps only in-frame clones and is missing some. The data show about 220,000 clones, 75% to 85% seen once. The sample consisted of peripheral blood. These receptors were collected from a woman over 75 with COVID-19, enrolled during active disease. Both conserved end residues are part of each CDR3. The order of the fields is clone size, V gene, J gene, D gene, CDR3 protein, CDR3 DNA. The D gene is left open where the match is weak. Part of the rows lack a size; the others show once, few, many or a class for expanded clones.

NA,TRBV10-1,TRBJ2-3,TRBD2,CASSESGSGGGDTQYF,TGCGCCAGCAGTGAGTCGGGTAGCGGGGGGGGAGATACGCAGTATTTT
few,TRBV7-9,TRBJ1-2,TRBD1,CASSSPGQGDYGYTF,TGTGCCAGCAGCTCACCGGGACAGGGGGACTATGGCTACACCTTC
once,TRBV30,TRBJ1-5,NA,CAWSVGASPYSNQPQHF,TGTGCCTGGAGTGTAGGGGCCAGCCCCTATAGCAATCAGCCCCAGCATTTT
NA,TRBV30,TRBJ1-1,NA,CAWKGGENTEAFF,TGTGCCTGGAAGGGAGGAGAGAACACTGAAGCTTTCTTT
NA,TRBV7-2,TRBJ2-2,NA,CASSSRLSRGNTGELFF,TGTGCCAGCAGCTCACGACTTAGCAGGGGAAACACCGGGGAGCTGTTTTTT
NA,TRBV5-1,TRBJ2-2,NA,CASSLGAGTGELFF,TGCGCCAGCAGCCTTGGGGCAGGGACCGGGGAGCTGTTTTTT
NA,TRBV5-1,TRBJ1-6,NA,CASSLDGMGSPLHF,TGCGCCAGCAGCTTGGACGGGATGGGTTCACCCCTCCACTTT
NA,TRBV29-1,TRBJ1-2,TRBD1,CSVEERQGYGYTF,TGCAGCGTTGAAGAGAGACAGGGGTATGGCTACACCTTC
NA,TRBV29-1,TRBJ1-2,NA,CSVRTIDRSPYGYTF,TGCAGCGTGCGAACTATAGACAGGTCTCCCTATGGCTACACCTTC
once,TRBV2,TRBJ1-1,NA,CASSARDTLNTEAFF,TGTGCCAGCAGCGCCCGGGACACTCTGAACACTGAAGCTTTCTTT
NA,TRBV25-1,TRBJ1-6,NA,CASSLTGSNSPLHF,TGTGCCAGCAGTTTAACAGGGTCGAATTCACCCCTCCACTTT
NA,TRBV5-1,TRBJ2-7,NA,CASSGGTVSYEQYF,TGCGCCAGCAGCGGCGGGACGGTATCCTACGAGCAGTACTTC
NA,TRBV6-5,TRBJ1-2,NA,CASSKHRNYGYTF,TGTGCCAGCAGTAAACACCGCAACTATGGCTACACCTTC
NA,TRBV7-9,TRBJ2-3,NA,CASSPLGTDTQYF,TGTGCCAGCAGCCCATTAGGCACAGATACGCAGTATTTT
NA,TRBV11-3,TRBJ2-3,TRBD2,CASSRGTSGRALADTQYF,TGTGCCAGCAGCCGCGGGACTAGCGGGAGGGCCCTCGCAGATACGCAGTATTTT
NA,TRBV21-1,TRBJ2-3,NA,CASSPATDSYTQYF,TGTGCCAGCAGCCCGGCGACGGACAGTTATACGCAGTATTTT
NA,TRBV5-1,TRBJ1-2,NA,CASSLVQGALTVYGYTF,TGCGCCAGCAGCTTGGTACAGGGAGCCCTAACTGTCTATGGCTACACCTTC
NA,TRBV28,TRBJ2-1,TRBD2,CASSGLAGVSYNEQFF,TGTGCCAGCAGTGGACTAGCGGGAGTGTCCTACAATGAGCAGTTCTTC
NA,TRBV18,TRBJ1-1,NA,CASSGGQLNTEAFF,TGTGCCAGCTCAGGGGGACAATTAAACACTGAAGCTTTCTTT
NA,TRBV6-1,TRBJ1-5,NA,CASSEAGRDQPQHF,TGTGCCAGCAGTGAAGCAGGGAGGGATCAGCCCCAGCATTTT
NA,TRBV10-3,TRBJ2-2,TRBD1,CAIRTFGTDYTGELFF,TGTGCCATCAGGACCTTCGGGACAGATTACACCGGGGAGCTGTTTTTT
NA,TRBV2,TRBJ2-7,NA,CASSDWAGNYEQYF,TGTGCCAGCAGTGATTGGGCAGGAAACTACGAGCAGTACTTC
NA,TRBV24-1,TRBJ2-6,NA,CATSDYRASGANVLTF,TGTGCCACCAGTGACTACAGGGCTTCTGGGGCCAACGTCCTGACTTTC
NA,TRBV25-1,TRBJ1-2,NA,CASSGGSLYYGYTF,TGTGCCAGCAGTGGAGGGAGTTTGTACTATGGCTACACCTTC
NA,TRBV28,TRBJ1-5,NA,CASRLINQPQHF,TGTGCCAGCAGACTAATCAATCAGCCCCAGCATTTT
NA,TRBV12-3/TRBV12-4,TRBJ1-1,NA,CASRLGHPPEAFF,TGTGCCAGCAGGTTGGGACACCCACCTGAAGCTTTCTTT
NA,TRBV11-2,TRBJ2-5,NA,CASSLAPGETQYF,TGTGCCAGCAGCTTAGCCCCGGGAGAGACCCAGTACTTC